This TCR beta chain was captured in a study of regulatory T cells in long-lasting Graves disease. Study background: Over 5 years on antithyroid drugs plus positive TSH receptor antibodies marked Graves' disease as persistent.

Arm-PCR of CDR3 regions with iRepertoire HTBI primers generated TCR beta libraries. In the source study's methods: Detected in the samples were 55 to 65 TRBV and about 15 TRBJ segments. MiXCR was run by TCRdb on the multiplex PCR reads, yielding one entry per CDR3 protein. The V and J calls and clone size come from TCRdb's table, not from the authors' own analysis. The sample lists more than 350,000 distinct CDR3 sequences, roughly a fifth occurring once. This clonotype has just a few counts. The time point was: persistent/refractory GD, antithyroid drugs over 5 years with positive TRAb. The TCR library was prepared using RNA isolated from PBMCs. The J segment lost 4 bases and the V segment lost 7 bases, leaving 9 bases of the junction unmatched. CDR1 PRHDT and CDR2 FYEKMQ come from the germline V gene (reference sequence). The CDR3 extends over 14 amino acids.

This chain uses TRBV13 with TRBJ1-1, with TRBD1 identical over 7 bases. The sequencing here drew on peripheral blood mononuclear cells (PBMCs), taken when the disease was refractory, from a patient treated with antithyroid drugs. The clonotype was recovered from a female donor with Graves disease. The CDR3 loop is CASKALNRGTEAFF. CDR3 in DNA: TGTGCCAGCAAGGCCTTAAACAGGGGCACTGAAGCTTTCTTT.